Listed here are 26 T cell receptor beta chains from one sample, sequenced in a study of regulatory T cells in long-lasting Graves disease. CDR3-region Arm-PCR and iRepertoire HTBI primers produced the TCR beta libraries. MiXCR, run by TCRdb on the multiplex PCR reads, gives a single entry per CDR3 protein. The sample lists roughly 400,000 distinct CDR3 sequences, around 20% occurring once. Time point indicated: persistent/refractory GD, antithyroid drugs over 5 years with positive TRAb. TCR sequences were obtained from RNA taken from PBMCs. Sequenced material: peripheral blood mononuclear cells (PBMCs), taken when the disease was refractory, from a patient treated with antithyroid drugs. The source of these receptors is a female donor with Graves disease.

Concerning this clonotype itself: This likely traces to a read error, being one base from a far larger clone. V is TRBV11-2 and J is TRBJ2-5; the match to TRBD1 covers 7 bases. The CDR3 length is 16 residues. The V segment lost 6 bases and the J segment 4 bases; nucleotides outside the gene matches: 14. Germline V gene data show CDR1 as SGHAT and CDR2 as FQNNGV. The CDR3 is CASSPHLGTDRETQYF. In nucleotides, the CDR3 is TGTGCCAGCAGTCCACACCTCGGGACAGACCGAGAGACCCAGTACTTC.

V usage is TRBV9 and J usage is TRBJ2-7; 8 bases map to TRBD1. The germline gives CDR1 SGDLS, CDR2 YYNGEE. V lost 2 bases, J lost 5 bases, and 12 bases stayed unmatched. CDR3 length equals 16 residues. The CDR3 bases are TGTGCCAGCAGCGTGTGGGACGGAGGACAGGGTGACGAGCAGTACTTC. Amino acid sequence: CASSVWDGGQGDEQYF.

This chain connects TRBV27 to TRBJ2-3; the D is unclear. This CDR3 has 13 amino acids. Between the trimmed V and J ends, which lost 3 bases and 5 bases, there was a span of 9 bases. Germline loops: CDR1 MNHEY, CDR2 SMNVEV (reference sequence). CDR3 amino acids: CASSFNRVDTQYF. DNA for the CDR3: TGTGCCAGCAGTTTTAACCGGGTAGATACGCAGTATTTT.

The V gene is TRBV19, the J gene TRBJ2-2, with TRBD1 matching over 8 bases. The length of the CDR3 is 17 residues. From germline, CDR1 is LNHDA and CDR2 SQIVND (reference sequence). With 3 bases clipped from V and 5 bases from J, the junction kept 11 bases outside the gene matches. DNA for the CDR3: TGTGCCAGTAGTATTGGGGTTAGGACAGGGAGTACCGGGGAGCTGTTTTTT. Translated, it gives CASSIGVRTGSTGELFF.

The CDR3 sequence: CASSLGASGRSSYNEQFF. The CDR3 coding sequence is TGTGCCAGCAGCCTCGGGGCTAGCGGGAGGAGCTCCTACAATGAGCAGTTCTTC. J is TRBJ2-1 and V is TRBV7-9, with 11 bases aligning to TRBD2. Unmatched junction bases numbered 9, after V lost 5 bases and J lost 0 bases. The germline CDR1 and CDR2 sequences are SEHNR and FQNEAQ (reference sequence). The CDR3 has 18 amino acids.

Many counts were recorded for this clonotype. The CDR3 coding sequence is TGTGCCAGCAACCTCCGGGACAGCAGCAATCAGCCCCAGCATTTT. Protein: CASNLRDSSNQPQHF. The J gene is TRBJ1-5, the V gene TRBV28; 7 nucleotides align to TRBD1. Per the germline V gene, CDR1 is MDHEN and CDR2 is SYDVKM. The length of the CDR3 is 15 residues. After removal of 7 bases from V and 1 base from J, the junction contained 7 bases not matched to a gene.

This clonotype was counted ten times or more. The rearrangement joins TRBV7-2 to TRBJ1-5; D remains ambiguous. Trimming removed 1 base at V and 1 base at J, with 8 bases between. Germline CDR1 and CDR2: SGHTA and FQGNSA. The CDR3 has 15 residues. The CDR3: CASSLDSGSNQPQHF. The DNA of the CDR3 is TGTGCCAGCAGCTTAGATTCGGGGAGCAATCAGCCCCAGCATTTT.

The CDR3: CAWSSGLAGGRETQYF. The CDR3, as DNA: TGTGCCTGGAGTTCCGGACTAGCGGGAGGCCGGGAGACCCAGTACTTC. This chain uses TRBV30 with TRBJ2-5; 14 bases fit TRBD2. In germline, CDR1 is GTSNPN, CDR2 SVGIG (reference sequence). V shed 2 bases and J 5 bases; nucleotides not matched to a gene: 7. The CDR3 runs 16 residues.

This clonotype was seen repeatedly, ten times or more. The V gene is TRBV6-5, the J gene TRBJ1-1; no definite D call. CDR3 length: 14 residues. Deletions cut 1 base from V and 1 base from J, with 7 bases between. Germline CDR1 and CDR2: MNHEY and SVGAGI. The CDR3 region is CASSYLDRNTEAFF. In nucleotides, the CDR3 is TGTGCCAGCAGTTACTTAGATAGGAACACTGAAGCTTTCTTT.

Points on this clonotype: A far larger clone is one nucleotide away, so this likely arose from a read error. Given the absence of the conserved phenylalanine or tryptophan at the CDR3 end, a read error is likely. The chain carries TRBV11-2 and TRBJ2-7; D perhaps matches TRBD2 (6 bases). This CDR3 has 11 amino acids. Per the germline V gene, CDR1 is SGHAT and CDR2 is FQNNGV. V lost 7 bases, J lost 6 bases, and 10 bases lay in between. The CDR3 coding sequence is TGTGCCAGCAAAACTAGCTCCGAGCAGTACTCC. Amino acid sequence: CASKTSSEQYS.

This clonotype occurred many times. The gene calls are TRBV11-2 and TRBJ1-4; no clear D gene. The CDR3 spans 18 residues. V lost 0 bases and J 2 bases, leaving 16 bases between the germline ends. Germline CDR1 and CDR2: SGHAT and FQNNGV. CDR3 residues: CASSLDLDQHQTNEKLFF. CDR3 nucleotide sequence: TGTGCCAGCAGCTTAGATTTGGATCAACACCAGACTAATGAAAAACTGTTTTTT.

The chain uses TRBV7-6 and TRBJ2-2, with TRBD2 matching over 7 bases. Germline values: CDR1 SGHVS, CDR2 FNYEAQ. Trimming cost V 10 bases and J 4 bases; bases outside gene matches: 15. The CDR3 extends over 16 amino acids. CDR3 loop: CATQPARDYLTGELFF. The CDR3 DNA follows: TGTGCCACACAGCCCGCCCGGGACTACCTCACCGGGGAGCTGTTTTTT.

The rearrangement joins TRBV29-1 to TRBJ2-7; TRBD2 is a possible D gene (5 bases). The germline gives CDR1 SQVTM, CDR2 ANQGSEA. V lost 7 bases to trimming and J lost 2 bases, with 15 bases between them. The CDR3 is made up of 13 amino acids. The CDR3 region is CSARSGYAYEQYF. The CDR3, as DNA: TGCAGCGCCAGGTCGGGGTACGCCTACGAGCAGTACTTC.

About this clonotype itself: One base away lies a much larger clone, so this may be a sequencing read error. It is likely a read error, because the conserved phenylalanine at the end of the CDR3 is missing. The V gene is TRBV2, the J gene TRBJ2-4; a possible D gene is TRBD2 (5 bases). Trimming took 6 bases from V and 8 from J, leaving 23 bases between them. From germline, CDR1 is SNHLY and CDR2 FYNNEI. This CDR3 is built from 16 residues. CDR3 nucleotides: TGTGCCAGCAGGCGGAGCGAGGGCGTTGCTGTGGACATTCAGTACCTC. The encoded protein is CASRRSEGVAVDIQYL.

Notes on this clonotype: A clone one base away is much larger, so this may be a read error. The gene calls are TRBV28 and TRBJ2-1; D remains unclear. The CDR3 runs 14 residues. Germline CDR1 and CDR2: MDHEN and SYDVKM. The CDR3 is CASSFGPNSYEQCF. CDR3 coding DNA: TGTGCCAGCAGTTTCGGACCGAACTCCTACGAGCAGTGCTTC.

This clonotype has at least ten counts. V and J are TRBV2 and TRBJ1-6; 8 bases agree with TRBD1. The CDR3 has 18 amino acids. Looked up from germline, CDR1 is SNHLY and CDR2 is FYNNEI. CDR3 nucleotides: TGTGCTTTCTCGGACAGGGCCGGGTCGAGCTCCTATAATTCACCCCTCCACTTT. Residues: CAFSDRAGSSSYNSPLHF.

Of note for this clonotype: Being one base from a much bigger clone, this may be a read error. The chain recombines TRBV10-3 with TRBJ1-4; 9 bases fit TRBD1. CDR3 length: 15 amino acids. Germline CDR1 and CDR2: ENHRY and SYGVKD. V gave up 3 bases and J gave up 6 bases; unmatched junction bases: 5. CDR3 protein: CAISELGQGHEKLFF. CDR3 DNA: TGTGCCATCAGTGAATTGGGACAGGGACATGAAAAACTGTTTTTT.

The chain couples TRBV12-5 to TRBJ2-3; D is uncertain. CDR1 is LGHNT, CDR2 FRNRAP, per germline. Trimming left V 1 base short and J 2 bases short, with 7 bases between. The CDR3 sequence is 14 residues long. The CDR3 DNA reads TGTGCTAGTGGTTTGGGGCAGCTCACAGATACGCAGTATTTT. The encoded protein is CASGLGQLTDTQYF. Complete variable domain (other parts from reference TRBV12-5 and TRBJ2-3): DARVTQTPRHKVTEMGQEVTMRCQPILGHNTVFWYRQTMMQGLELLAYFRNRAPLDDSGMPKDRFSAEMPDATLATLKIQPSEPRDSAVYFCASGLGQLTDTQYFGPGTRLTVL.

This clonotype has ten or more counts. The junction departs from germline at one end; a sequencing error may be responsible. This chain connects TRBV3-1 to TRBJ2-7; D is uncertain. The germline gives CDR1 LGHDT, CDR2 YNNKEL (reference sequence). The CDR3 loop spans 12 amino acids. The CDR3 coding sequence is TGTGCCAGCAGCCATAGACTGAACGACCCATGGTTC. Protein product: CASSHRLNDPWF.

The chain uses TRBV10-3 and TRBJ2-2; TRBD1 or TRBD2 may be the D gene (5 bases each). The CDR3 has 14 residues. The V end lost 0 bases, the J end lost 9 bases, and 11 bases lay between the germline ends. Germline-derived CDR1 and CDR2 are ENHRY and SYGVKD. The CDR3 protein is CAISESFREWELFF. CDR3 nucleotide sequence: TGTGCCATCAGTGAGTCGTTCAGGGAGTGGGAGCTGTTTTTT.

This clonotype has a count of ten or more. The rearrangement uses TRBV12-3 or TRBV12-4 and TRBJ1-1, with D possibly matching TRBD1 (5 bases). Trimming took off 5 bases at V and 8 bases at J, with 12 bases between the two ends. This CDR3 has 12 amino acids. The CDR3: CASSISGGEAFF. The CDR3 region has the DNA TGTGCCAGCAGTATCTCGGGGGGGGAAGCTTTCTTT.

Remarks on this clonotype: A much larger clone differs by one base, so this may be a read error. The chain combines TRBV12-3 or TRBV12-4 with TRBJ1-1; the D is unclear. The CDR3 consists of 13 residues. The V end lost 6 bases, the J end lost 2 bases, and 10 bases lay between the germline ends. The CDR3 region has the DNA TGTGCCAGCAGGGTAGACAAAAACACTGAAGCTTTCTTT. Translation gives CASRVDKNTEAFF.

This chain joins TRBV7-9 and TRBJ1-1; no reliable D call. CDR1 is SEHNR, CDR2 FQNEAQ, per germline (reference sequence). The CDR3 is 16 residues long. The ends were cut back, 5 bases at V and 4 bases at J, with 20 bases in the middle. CDR3 region: CASSREQLGAGTEAFF. As DNA, the CDR3 is TGTGCCAGCAGCCGAGAACAATTAGGCGCGGGCACTGAAGCTTTCTTT.

In this sample, this clonotype turned up many times. The genes are TRBV20-1 and TRBJ2-5; 8 positions match TRBD2. The CDR3 length is 19 residues. Germline V gives CDR1 DFQATT, CDR2 SNEGSKA (reference sequence). The J segment lost 0 bases and the V segment lost 6 bases, leaving 21 bases of the junction unmatched. This CDR3 reads CSANGPLTSDLWYQETQYF. As DNA, the CDR3 is TGCAGTGCCAATGGTCCCTTGACTAGCGACCTTTGGTACCAAGAGACCCAGTACTTC.

The count of this clonotype is one. The chain couples TRBV7-9 to TRBJ2-6; 7 bases fit TRBD1. The J segment lost 4 bases and the V segment lost 3 bases, leaving 18 bases of the junction unmatched. Germline-derived CDR1 and CDR2 are SEHNR and FQNEAQ (reference sequence). CDR3 size: 20 residues. The CDR3 DNA reads TGTGCCAGCAGCTTGTCCGGGTGGACAGGATCGTTTTCGGGGGCCAACGTCCTGACTTTC. Amino acids: CASSLSGWTGSFSGANVLTF.

Ten or more counts support this clonotype. V gene TRBV2 combines with J gene TRBJ2-7; D may be TRBD1 (5 bases). Germline CDR1 and CDR2: SNHLY and FYNNEI. V was cut by 7 bases and J by 0 bases, with 19 bases left in between. This CDR3 contains 16 residues. Here the CDR3 DNA reads TGTGCCAGCACGATAGGGGTAGCTGCTAGCTCCTACGAGCAGTACTTC. This codes for CASTIGVAASSYEQYF.